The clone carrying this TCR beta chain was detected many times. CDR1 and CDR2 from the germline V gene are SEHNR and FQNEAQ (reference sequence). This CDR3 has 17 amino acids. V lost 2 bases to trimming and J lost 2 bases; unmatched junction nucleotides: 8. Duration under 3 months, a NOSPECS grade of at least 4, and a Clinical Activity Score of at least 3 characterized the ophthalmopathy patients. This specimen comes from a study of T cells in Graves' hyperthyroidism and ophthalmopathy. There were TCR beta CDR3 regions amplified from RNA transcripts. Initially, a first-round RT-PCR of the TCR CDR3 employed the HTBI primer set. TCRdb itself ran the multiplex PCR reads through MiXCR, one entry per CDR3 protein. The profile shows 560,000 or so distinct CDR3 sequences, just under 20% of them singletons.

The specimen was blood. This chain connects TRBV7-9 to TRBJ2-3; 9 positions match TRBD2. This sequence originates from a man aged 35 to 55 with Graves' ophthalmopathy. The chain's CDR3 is CASSLSRSGSPTDTQYF. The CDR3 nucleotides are TGTGCCAGCAGCTTATCACGTAGCGGGAGTCCCACAGATACGCAGTATTTT. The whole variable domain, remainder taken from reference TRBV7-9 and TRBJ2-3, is DTGVSQNPRHKITKRGQNVTFRCDPISEHNRLYWYRQTLGQGPEFLTYFQNEAQLEKSRLLSDRFSAERPKGSFSTLEIQRTEQGDSAMYLCASSLSRSGSPTDTQYFGPGTRLTVL.